Listed here are 24 T cell receptor beta chains from one sample, sequenced in a study of cytomegalovirus exposure and HLA in healthy donors (dated by TCRdb to 2016 to 2017). Library preparation employed the immunoSEQ multiplex PCR assay. A mixture of 60 forward primers for TCR Vbeta segments and 13 reverse primers for TCR Jbeta segments was used in the multiplex PCR. The immuneACCESS repertoire file appears here via TCRdb, limited to in-frame rearrangements. These files lack a portion of the clones; in checked studies, under half of the deficit traces to unresolved V genes, and the cause of the others is not known. Present in this sample are roughly 130,000 clones, less than 85% of which were seen just once. Of the sample, over 2.5% falls within the top ten clones. The specimen sequenced was PBMCs. These receptor sequences come from a male donor in good health and CMV-seronegative.

The chain uses TRBV5-4 and TRBJ1-1, with a possible D match to TRBD1 (5 bases). Germline V gene sequence: CDR1 SGHNT, CDR2 YYREEE (reference sequence). Trimming cost V 6 bases and J 1 base, with 16 bases left between them. The CDR3 spans 15 residues. This chain's CDR3 is CASNSKRQGNTEAFF. The CDR3 nucleotides read TGTGCCAGCAACTCGAAAAGGCAGGGGAACACTGAAGCTTTCTTT. The full variable domain, in which reference TRBV5-4 and TRBJ1-1 provide the parts outside the CDR3, is ETGVTQSPTHLIKTRGQQVTLRCSSQSGHNTVSWYQQALGQGPQFIFQYYREEENGRGNFPPRFSGLQFPNYSSELNVNALELDDSALYLCASNSKRQGNTEAFFGQGTRLTVV.

This sequence joins TRBV21-1 and TRBJ2-3; TRBD2, the D gene given by the table, was not confirmed from the DNA. TRBV21-1 is an annotated pseudogene. This CDR3 is built from 17 residues. CDR3 coding DNA: TGTGCCAGCACCCCACACCGGCTAGCGGGAGTATTGGATACGCAGTATTTT. This sequence encodes CASTPHRLAGVLDTQYF.

The J gene is TRBJ2-1, the V gene TRBV7-3, with 10 bases matching TRBD2. The J segment lost 6 bases and the V segment lost 1 base, leaving 6 bases of the junction unmatched. The CDR3 runs to 16 residues. CDR1 is SGHTA and CDR2 is FQGTGA in the germline V gene. Written as DNA, the CDR3 is TGTGCCAGCAGCTTAAGCCCTAGCGGGGGCGTCAATGAGCAGTTCTTC. This translates into CASSLSPSGGVNEQFF.

The gene calls are TRBV19 and TRBJ1-1; a weak D match, TRBD1 (6 bases). CDR1 and CDR2 (germline): LNHDA, SQIVND (reference sequence). V was clipped by 3 bases and J by 4 bases, with 9 bases between them. The CDR3 loop spans 13 amino acids. The CDR3 region is CASSIGGPTEAFF. CDR3 DNA sequence: TGTGCCAGTAGTATTGGGGGCCCCACTGAAGCTTTCTTT. Complete variable domain (other parts from reference TRBV19 and TRBJ1-1): DGGITQSPKYLFRKEGQNVTLSCEQNLNHDAMYWYRQDPGQGLRLIYYSQIVNDFQKGDIAEGYSVSREKKESFPLTVTSAQKNPTAFYLCASSIGGPTEAFFGQGTRLTVV.

The genes are TRBV5-1 and TRBJ2-5; 8 nucleotides match TRBD2. With the DNA end fitting TRBJ2-7 better, the J assignment may be wrong. This CDR3 spans 15 amino acids. CDR1 and CDR2 (germline): SGHRS, YFSETQ. The chain's CDR3 is CASNILGRDGYEQYF. The CDR3 DNA sequence: TGCGCCAGCAACATTCTCGGGAGGGATGGGTACGAGCAGTACTTC.

The V gene is TRBV7-2, the J gene TRBJ1-1, with D perhaps TRBD1 (6 bases). The CDR3 consists of 16 residues. V lost 5 bases, J lost 5 bases, and 21 bases lay in between. Germline CDR1 is SGHTA and CDR2 is FQGNSA. The CDR3 nucleotides read TGTGCCAGCAGCCCGCTCGATTGGGGGCGCCGGACTGAAGCTTTCTTT. Translated: CASSPLDWGRRTEAFF.

This clone has only a few counts. CDR3 DNA sequence: TGTGCCAGTAGTATAGCCGGGGGTTTGAATTCACCCCTCCACTTT. It encodes CASSIAGGLNSPLHF. V gene TRBV19 combines with J gene TRBJ1-6; possibly TRBD1 for D (5 bases). Germline CDR1 LNHDA, CDR2 SQIVND (reference sequence). The CDR3 runs 15 residues. Between the trimmed V and J ends, which lost 1 base and 7 bases, there was a span of 11 bases.

Here the CDR3 reads CASSPRGGEAFF. Written as DNA, the CDR3 is TGTGCCAGCAGCCCTCGAGGAGGAGAAGCTTTCTTT. This rearrangement joins TRBV7-9 to TRBJ1-1, with unresolved D. The CDR3 is 12 residues long. Germline V gene data show CDR1 as SEHNR and CDR2 as FQNEAQ (reference sequence). V lost 5 bases and J lost 8, with 12 bases in between. Full variable domain (outside the CDR3, taken from reference TRBV7-9 and TRBJ1-1): DTGVSQNPRHKITKRGQNVTFRCDPISEHNRLYWYRQTLGQGPEFLTYFQNEAQLEKSRLLSDRFSAERPKGSFSTLEIQRTEQGDSAMYLCASSPRGGEAFFGQGTRLTVV.

The rearrangement uses TRBV7-8 and TRBJ2-7; D is undetermined. CDR3 size: 13 residues. From germline, CDR1 is SGHVS and CDR2 FQNEAQ. The V and J ends lost 1 base and 0 bases respectively, with 4 bases between them. For the CDR3, the DNA is TGTGCCAGCAGCTTAGGGGCCTCCTACGAGCAGTACTTC. Protein sequence: CASSLGASYEQYF.

V is TRBV5-8 and J is TRBJ2-6; weak D call: TRBD2 (6 bases). Trimming shortened V by 0 bases and J by 0 bases, and 19 bases separated the two germline ends. Germline CDR1 is SGHTS and CDR2 is YDEGEE. The CDR3 extends over 20 amino acids. The CDR3 reads CASSLEVAREVLSGANVLTF. CDR3 nucleotide sequence: TGTGCCAGCAGCTTGGAAGTTGCCAGGGAGGTCCTCTCTGGGGCCAACGTCCTGACTTTC.

The genes are TRBV6-5 and TRBJ1-6; D unclear. Germline CDR1 reads MNHEY; CDR2 reads SVGAGI. The length of the CDR3 is 16 residues. Trimming took 2 bases from V and 0 from J, leaving 8 bases between them. The CDR3 spells CASSYRTVSYNSPLHF. The DNA for the CDR3 is TGTGCCAGCAGTTACCGTACAGTCTCCTATAATTCACCCCTCCACTTT.

This chain connects TRBV6-6 to TRBJ2-5, with 8 bases that match TRBD2. CDR3 length equals 15 residues. Per the germline V gene, CDR1 is MNHNY and CDR2 is SVGAGI (reference sequence). With V trimmed by 11 bases and J by 1 base, 12 bases remained unmatched. CDR3 sequence: CAGTTGSGGQETQYF. The CDR3 DNA is TGTGCCGGAACGACTGGGAGCGGGGGCCAAGAGACCCAGTACTTC.

This clone appeared a single time. The V and J genes are TRBV2 and TRBJ1-6, with D perhaps matching TRBD1 (6 bases). The V end lost 2 bases, the J end lost 10 bases, and 6 bases lay between the germline ends. CDR1 is SNHLY and CDR2 is FYNNEI in the germline V gene. The CDR3 runs 12 residues. The CDR3 DNA is TGTGCCAGCAGTGAAAGGGGGTCACCCCTCCACTTT. Translated, it gives CASSERGSPLHF.

V is TRBV27 and J is TRBJ2-7, with 9 bases fitting TRBD1. The CDR3 is 14 residues long. The trim removed 4 bases at V and 4 bases at J, leaving 5 bases unmatched. Germline assignment: CDR1 MNHEY and CDR2 SMNVEV (reference sequence). CDR3 in amino acids: CASSSDRGAYEQYF. In DNA, the CDR3 is TGTGCCAGCAGTTCAGACAGGGGGGCTTACGAGCAGTACTTC.

The rearrangement joins TRBV18 to TRBJ1-2, with a tentative D call TRBD1 (5 bases). Germline CDR1 KGHSH, CDR2 LQKENI. This CDR3 has 16 residues. Trimming pared 3 bases from V and 4 bases from J, leaving 18 bases between. The CDR3: CASSPLGVGGSYGYTF. Written as DNA, the CDR3 is TGTGCCAGCTCACCCCTCGGAGTGGGGGGTAGCTATGGCTACACCTTC.

The CDR3 reads CASSVGGPGKNTEAFF. The CDR3 bases are TGTGCCAGCAGCGTAGGAGGACCAGGGAAGAACACTGAAGCTTTCTTT. The chain links TRBV9 to TRBJ1-1, with a tentative D call TRBD1 (5 bases). This CDR3 contains 16 residues. Trimming removed 0 bases from V and 1 base from J, with 13 bases in between. The V gene's germline CDR1 is SGDLS and CDR2 YYNGEE.

This sequence joins TRBV7-6 and TRBJ2-5; possible D gene TRBD2, 5 bases. The DNA end is a closer match to TRBJ2-7, so the J assignment may be wrong. The CDR3 covers 16 residues. Germline assignment: CDR1 SGHVS and CDR2 FNYEAQ. The CDR3 protein is CASSRREKSSDYEQYF. In DNA, the CDR3 is TGTGCCAGCAGCCGCCGGGAAAAAAGTTCTGACTACGAGCAGTACTTC.

The chain couples TRBV9 to TRBJ1-5, with 9 positions matching TRBD1. There are 14 residues in the CDR3. Germline lookup yields CDR1 SGDLS and CDR2 YYNGEE. V lost 3 bases, J lost 5 bases, and 3 bases stayed unmatched. CDR3 in DNA: TGTGCCAGCAGCGCACAGGGGGCATATCAGCCCCAGCATTTT. This codes for CASSAQGAYQPQHF.

The chain joins TRBV27 to TRBJ1-6; 8 positions match TRBD1. Germline CDR1 and CDR2: MNHEY and SMNVEV (reference sequence). The CDR3 has 19 residues. V trimming: 5 bases; J trimming: 0 bases; junction bases outside the gene matches: 12. CDR3 residues: CASSLSTGAPRSYNSPLHF. CDR3 in DNA: TGTGCCAGCAGTCTCTCGACAGGGGCTCCGCGCTCCTATAATTCACCCCTCCACTTT.

This clone occurred a few times. The J gene is TRBJ1-5, the V gene TRBV5-1; TRBD1 matches 7 bases. Trimming took 0 bases from V and 1 from J; bases not matched to a gene: 1. The CDR3 has 15 residues. Germline loops: CDR1 SGHRS, CDR2 YFSETQ. The CDR3 region is CASSLEGASNQPQHF. The DNA for the CDR3 is TGCGCCAGCAGCTTGGAGGGGGCGAGCAATCAGCCCCAGCATTTT.

The chain uses TRBV5-6 and TRBJ1-1; TRBD1 matches at 7 bases. The CDR3 covers 19 residues. Germline CDR1 is SGHDT and CDR2 is YYEEEE. Unmatched junction bases numbered 22, after V lost 3 bases and J lost 5 bases. The CDR3 loop is CASSCTRSSGTAASTEAFF. Here the CDR3 DNA reads TGTGCCAGCAGCTGTACGCGTTCATCTGGGACAGCCGCGAGTACTGAAGCTTTCTTT.

This chain uses TRBV7-9 with TRBJ1-2; 7 nucleotides agree with TRBD1. Trimming removed 1 base from V and 5 bases from J; junction bases left unmatched: 13. CDR3 length equals 17 residues. From germline, CDR1 is SEHNR and CDR2 FQNEAQ (reference sequence). CDR3 nucleotide sequence: TGTGCCAGCAGCTTAGGAGGTAGGGGACAGAGAACTTATGGCTACACCTTC. Translating it yields CASSLGGRGQRTYGYTF.

The V call is TRBV18, the J call TRBJ1-2; D is unresolved. This CDR3 spans 14 amino acids. Germline CDR1 KGHSH, CDR2 LQKENI. V lost 2 bases and J lost 4, with 11 bases in between. CDR3 bases: TGTGCCAGCTCACCAGGGGAGGTGCCCTATGGCTACACCTTC. Its protein is CASSPGEVPYGYTF.

The J gene is TRBJ2-1, the V gene TRBV9; D is perhaps TRBD2 (7 bases). This CDR3 spans 16 amino acids. The germline V gene has CDR1 SGDLS and CDR2 YYNGEE. The ends were cut back, 4 bases at V and 5 bases at J, with 19 bases in the middle. The CDR3 DNA reads as TGTGCCAGCAGCCGGGGGGCCCGCAGTCCTGACAATGAGCAGTTCTTC. Its translation: CASSRGARSPDNEQFF.